This entry lists 18 T cell receptor beta chains sequenced from one sample in a study of blood T cell repertoires in COVID-19. This table comes from immunoSEQ multiplex PCR, and its TCRdb copy is limited to in-frame clones, with some not included. The data show about 76,000 clones, roughly 90% seen once. Sequences were obtained from peripheral blood. Receptors were obtained from a human donor in a cohort sampled during active COVID-19.

The chain joins TRBV20-1 to TRBJ1-3; D perhaps matches TRBD1 (5 bases). The CDR3 extends over 16 amino acids. Per germline, CDR1 DFQATT and CDR2 SNEGSKA (reference sequence). With 3 bases removed from V and 1 base from J, the gap between germline ends came to 16 bases. CDR3 in amino acids: CSASRQGGGSGNTIYF. Here the CDR3 DNA reads TGCAGTGCTAGTAGGCAGGGAGGAGGTTCTGGAAACACCATATATTTT.

The V call is TRBV5-1, the J call TRBJ1-1, with D possibly TRBD1 on 6 matching bases. Germline CDR1 SGHRS, CDR2 YFSETQ. The CDR3 is 13 residues long. The V end lost 4 bases, the J end lost 1 base, and 8 bases lay between the germline ends. In DNA form, the CDR3 reads TGCGCCAGCAGCCAGGACAGGAACACTGAAGCTTTCTTT. It translates to CASSQDRNTEAFF.

The V and J genes are TRBV5-1 and TRBJ1-2; 9 positions match TRBD1. V lost 4 bases and J lost 8; bases outside the gene matches: 6. Germline V CDR1 and CDR2: SGHRS, YFSETQ. The CDR3 sequence is 13 residues long. This CDR3 reads CASSPGQGGGYTF. CDR3 DNA sequence: TGCGCCAGCAGCCCGGGACAGGGTGGGGGCTACACCTTC.

J is TRBJ2-3 and V is TRBV6-6; unclear D gene. This CDR3 region has 16 residues. Germline CDR1 MNHNY, CDR2 SVGAGI (reference sequence). The ends were cut back, 5 bases at V and 0 bases at J, with 15 bases in the middle. DNA of the CDR3: TGTGCCAGCAGTCTGCCCGCCCAGGATAGCACAGATACGCAGTATTTT. It codes for CASSLPAQDSTDTQYF.

V gene TRBV12-3 or TRBV12-4 combines with J gene TRBJ2-1; D possibly corresponds to TRBD1 (6 bases). V was shortened by 7 bases and J by 4 bases, with 11 bases between the two germline ends. This CDR3 is built from 13 residues. The CDR3 bases are TGTGCCAGCACCCCAACAGGGTACAATGAGCAGTTCTTC. Translating it yields CASTPTGYNEQFF.

The chain employs TRBV5-4 and TRBJ2-3; no clear D gene. From germline, CDR1 is SGHNT and CDR2 YYREEE (reference sequence). This CDR3 has 14 amino acids. The V gene lost 7 bases and the J gene lost 0 bases, with 12 bases spanning the gap. The CDR3 nucleotides read TGTGCCAGCCCACCGGTGCGGAGCACAGATACGCAGTATTTT. Translation gives CASPPVRSTDTQYF.

The chain employs TRBV7-9 and TRBJ2-3, with TRBD2 matching 11 bases. Germline lookup yields CDR1 SEHNR and CDR2 FQNEAQ (reference sequence). Trimming cost V 3 bases and J 2 bases; bases outside gene matches: 7. The CDR3 has 17 amino acids. Here the CDR3 DNA reads TGTGCCAGCAGCTTCCTCACTAGCGGGGGCAACACAGATACGCAGTATTTT. Amino acid sequence: CASSFLTSGGNTDTQYF. Full variable domain (remainder filled in from reference TRBV7-9 and TRBJ2-3): DTGVSQNPRHKITKRGQNVTFRCDPISEHNRLYWYRQTLGQGPEFLTYFQNEAQLEKSRLLSDRFSAERPKGSFSTLEIQRTEQGDSAMYLCASSFLTSGGNTDTQYFGPGTRLTVL.

In regard to this clone: Other nucleotide sequences in the sample specify the same CDR3. The chain couples TRBV7-9 to TRBJ1-3, with TRBD1 identical over 9 bases. The V segment lost 9 bases and the J segment 1 base; nucleotides outside the gene matches: 7. This CDR3 spans 15 amino acids. Germline CDR1 reads SEHNR; CDR2 reads FQNEAQ (reference sequence). DNA for the CDR3: TGTGCCAGTAGCAAACAGGGGGCTTCTGGAAACACCATATATTTT. Translated, it gives CASSKQGASGNTIYF.

The J gene is TRBJ2-7, the V gene TRBV15; the D is unclear. The CDR3 runs 12 residues. The V end lost 3 bases, the J end lost 3 bases, and 6 bases lay between the germline ends. Germline loops: CDR1 LNHNV, CDR2 YYDKDF (reference sequence). In DNA form, the CDR3 reads TGTGCCACCAGCAGGGAGTTCTACGAGCAGTACTTC. It is translated as CATSREFYEQYF.

The gene calls are TRBV27 and TRBJ2-2, with TRBD2 identical over 10 bases. CDR1 and CDR2 (germline): MNHEY, SMNVEV (reference sequence). Trimming cost V 3 bases and J 6 bases; bases outside gene matches: 4. This CDR3 is built from 15 residues. In nucleotides, the CDR3 is TGTGCCAGCAGTTTTGCTAGCGGGAGACCCGGGGAGCTGTTTTTT. Amino acids: CASSFASGRPGELFF.

J is TRBJ2-1 and V is TRBV9; D is possibly TRBD2 (6 bases). Trimming cost V 1 base and J 5 bases, with 13 bases left between them. The length of the CDR3 is 15 residues. Germline-derived CDR1 and CDR2 are SGDLS and YYNGEE. CDR3 in amino acids: CASSVNLAFHNEQFF. CDR3 sequence (DNA): TGTGCCAGCAGCGTAAATCTAGCGTTTCACAATGAGCAGTTCTTC.

This clone was picked up a small number of times. The V and J genes are TRBV19 and TRBJ2-6; D unresolved. CDR1 is LNHDA, CDR2 SQIVND, per germline (reference sequence). V lost 4 bases and J 2 bases, leaving 18 bases between the germline ends. CDR3 size: 18 residues. CDR3 bases: TGTGCCAGTAGTACCCCCGACATAGGAACCGCTGGGGCCAACGTCCTGACTTTC. Protein sequence: CASSTPDIGTAGANVLTF.

This chain uses TRBV7-3 with TRBJ2-1, with 10 bases that match TRBD2. Germline CDR1 is SGHTA and CDR2 is FQGTGA. The V segment lost 0 bases and the J segment 15 bases; nucleotides outside the gene matches: 17. This CDR3 spans 17 amino acids. In nucleotides, the CDR3 is TGTGCCAGCAGCTTAACGAGTAGCGGGGGGCGAAATTTGAGCAGGTTCTTC. It specifies CASSLTSSGGRNLSRFF.

This chain uses TRBV5-4 with TRBJ1-1, with 7 nucleotides matching TRBD1. Trimming took 0 bases from V and 3 from J; bases not matched to a gene: 11. CDR3 length: 17 amino acids. Germline V gene lookup returns CDR1 SGHNT and CDR2 YYREEE (reference sequence). CDR3 nucleotide sequence: TGTGCCAGCAGCTTGGGGCAGGGGGTCAGAAGGTACACTGAAGCTTTCTTT. Translation gives CASSLGQGVRRYTEAFF.

The chain recombines TRBV7-9 with TRBJ1-2, with 8 bases lining up with TRBD1. The CDR3 sequence is 15 residues long. Germline V CDR1 and CDR2: SEHNR, FQNEAQ (reference sequence). Trimming cost V 6 bases and J 8 bases; bases outside gene matches: 14. CDR3 region: CASSKKTGEVRGYTF. The CDR3 bases are TGTGCCAGCAGTAAGAAGACAGGGGAGGTTCGCGGCTACACCTTC.

The rearrangement links TRBV6-5 to TRBJ2-3, with a weak D call TRBD1 (5 bases). V gave up 6 bases and J gave up 5 bases, with 12 bases separating them. The CDR3 is 13 amino acids. Germline V CDR1 and CDR2: MNHEY, SVGAGI. CDR3 sequence reads: CASSQGVLDTQYF. CDR3 nucleotide sequence: TGTGCCAGCAGCCAAGGGGTTCTAGATACGCAGTATTTT.

This clone occurred once. This sequence joins TRBV24-1 and TRBJ2-1; 8 bases align to TRBD2. From germline, CDR1 is KGHDR and CDR2 SFDVKD. This CDR3 comprises 17 residues. The trim removed 9 bases at V and 3 bases at J, leaving 15 bases unmatched. CDR3 in amino acids: CATETPGTRGVYNEQFF. Written as DNA, the CDR3 is TGTGCCACCGAGACCCCGGGGACTAGGGGCGTCTACAATGAGCAGTTCTTC.

V usage is TRBV24-1 and J usage is TRBJ2-7; 7 nucleotides match TRBD2. This CDR3 has 13 amino acids. J lost 3 bases, V lost 7 bases, and 5 bases had no gene match. Germline-derived CDR1 and CDR2 are KGHDR and SFDVKD. The CDR3 here is CATRGSSGYEQYF. CDR3 in DNA: TGTGCCACCAGGGGGTCTAGCGGCTACGAGCAGTACTTC.